This record covers a single T cell receptor beta chain. This record comes from a study of blood T cell repertoires in COVID-19. Trimming shortened V by 6 bases and J by 12 bases, and 12 bases separated the two germline ends. CDR3 length: 12 amino acids. Germline CDR1 is SGHTA and CDR2 is FQGNSA. Produced via immunoSEQ multiplex PCR; TCRdb's table is partial and in-frame only. The sample has roughly 250,000 clones; about nine tenths are singletons. The sequencing input was PBMCs or T cells enriched from blood (not recorded which). V gene TRBV7-2 combines with J gene TRBJ1-6, with no clear D. The source of this sequence is a woman aged 18-29 years who had recovered from COVID-19. CDR3 coding DNA: TGTGCCAGCAGTCCGGGAGGGAGACCCCTCCACTTT. It encodes CASSPGGRPLHF.